The clone carrying this T cell receptor beta chain came up a few times. The antigen is not known. Germline V gene sequence: CDR1 MDHEN, CDR2 SYDVKM. The CDR3 extends over 15 amino acids. V lost 8 bases, J lost 4 bases, and 9 bases stayed unmatched. This sample is drawn from a study of beta chain features in type 1 diabetes. Study-wide results and limits: Across all four CD4+ subsets, people with type 1 diabetes showed modestly shorter TCRB CDR3s.

TCRB transcripts that were expressed got sequenced, as all of the isolated RNA had been reverse transcribed. The table came from immunoSEQ multiplex PCR; TCRdb's copy has only in-frame clones and leaves some out. The sample contains hundreds of thousands of clones, 11% to 15% of which appear only once. The chain employs TRBV28 and TRBJ2-1; 9 bases align to TRBD2. The specimen was naive CD4+ T cells from blood. The receptor was derived from a man between 18 and 29 years old with type 1 diabetes. CDR3 residues: CASRGGGATYNEQFF. The CDR3 nucleotides read TGTGCCAGCCGAGGCGGGGGGGCCACGTACAATGAGCAGTTCTTC.